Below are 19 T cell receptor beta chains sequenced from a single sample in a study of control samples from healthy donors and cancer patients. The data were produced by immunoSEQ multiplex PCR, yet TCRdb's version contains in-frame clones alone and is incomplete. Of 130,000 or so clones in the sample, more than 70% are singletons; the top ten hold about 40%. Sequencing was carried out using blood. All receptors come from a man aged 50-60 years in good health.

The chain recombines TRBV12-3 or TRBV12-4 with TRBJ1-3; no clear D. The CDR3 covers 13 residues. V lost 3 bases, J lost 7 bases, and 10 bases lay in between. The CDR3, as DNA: TGTGCCAGCAGTTTCTCGGCAGGTAACACCATATATTTT. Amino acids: CASSFSAGNTIYF.

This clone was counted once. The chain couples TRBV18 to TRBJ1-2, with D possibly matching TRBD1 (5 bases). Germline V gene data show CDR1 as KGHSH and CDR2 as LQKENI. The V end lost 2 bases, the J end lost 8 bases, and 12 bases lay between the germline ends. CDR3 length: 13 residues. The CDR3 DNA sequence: TGTGCCAGCTCACCAAGTCGGGGGGAAGGCTACACCTTC. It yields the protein CASSPSRGEGYTF.

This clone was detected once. The CDR3 DNA follows: TGCGCCAGCAGCCAAGAAGGCGGGAAGGTAAATTCACCCCTCCACTTT. Amino acids: CASSQEGGKVNSPLHF. The chain links TRBV4-3 to TRBJ1-6, with D hard to call. This CDR3 has 16 amino acids. Trimming took off 0 bases at V and 7 bases at J, with 13 bases between the two ends. Germline assignment: CDR1 LGHNA and CDR2 YSLEER.

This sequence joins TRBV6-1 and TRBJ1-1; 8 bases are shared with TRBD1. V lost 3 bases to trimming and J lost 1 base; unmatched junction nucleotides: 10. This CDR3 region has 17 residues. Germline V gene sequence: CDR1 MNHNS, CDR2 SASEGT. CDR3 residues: CASSEPWQGAKNTEAFF. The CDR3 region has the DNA TGTGCCAGCAGTGAGCCCTGGCAGGGGGCGAAGAACACTGAAGCTTTCTTT.

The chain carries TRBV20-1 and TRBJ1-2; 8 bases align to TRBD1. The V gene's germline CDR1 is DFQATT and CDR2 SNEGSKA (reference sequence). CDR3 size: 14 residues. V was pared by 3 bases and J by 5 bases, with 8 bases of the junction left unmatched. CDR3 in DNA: TGCAGTGCTAGTTACTCCGGGACAGGATATGGCTACACCTTC. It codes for CSASYSGTGYGYTF.

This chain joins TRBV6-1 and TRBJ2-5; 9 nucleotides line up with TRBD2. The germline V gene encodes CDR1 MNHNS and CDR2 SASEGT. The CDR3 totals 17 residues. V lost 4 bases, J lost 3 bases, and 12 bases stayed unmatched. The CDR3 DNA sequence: TGTGCCAGCAGTGTTGGGAGGTGGGTAGCGGGGGAAGAGACCCAGTACTTC. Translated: CASSVGRWVAGEETQYF.

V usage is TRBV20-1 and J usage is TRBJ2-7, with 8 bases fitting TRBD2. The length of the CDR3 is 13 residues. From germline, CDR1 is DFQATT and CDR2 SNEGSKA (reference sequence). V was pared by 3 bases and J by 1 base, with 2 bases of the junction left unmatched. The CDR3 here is CSASSGVSYEQYF. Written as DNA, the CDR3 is TGCAGTGCTAGTAGCGGGGTTTCCTACGAGCAGTACTTC.

CDR3 nucleotide sequence: TGCGCCAGCAGCTTAAAAGCGCGGCTACTAGCGTCACGGGAGGAGACCCAGTACTTC. The encoded protein is CASSLKARLLASREETQYF. The J gene is TRBJ2-5, the V gene TRBV5-1; the match to TRBD2 covers 7 bases. Germline CDR1 reads SGHRS; CDR2 reads YFSETQ. This CDR3 comprises 19 residues. Losses at the gene ends were 2 bases for V and 5 bases for J; bases not matched to a gene: 21.

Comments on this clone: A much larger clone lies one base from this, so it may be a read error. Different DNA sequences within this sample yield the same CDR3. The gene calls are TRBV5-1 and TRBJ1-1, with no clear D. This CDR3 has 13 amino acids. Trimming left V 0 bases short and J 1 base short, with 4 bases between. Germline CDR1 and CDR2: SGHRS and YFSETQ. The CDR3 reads CASSLGGNTEAFF. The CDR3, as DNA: TGCGCCAGCAGCTTGGGGGGGAACACTGAAGCTTTCTTT.

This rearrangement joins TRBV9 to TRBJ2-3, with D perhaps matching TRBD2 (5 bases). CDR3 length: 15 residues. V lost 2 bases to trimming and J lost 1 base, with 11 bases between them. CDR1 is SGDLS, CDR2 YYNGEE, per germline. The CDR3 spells CASSVGGLGTDTQYF. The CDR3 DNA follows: TGTGCCAGCAGCGTGGGCGGGCTTGGCACAGATACGCAGTATTTT.

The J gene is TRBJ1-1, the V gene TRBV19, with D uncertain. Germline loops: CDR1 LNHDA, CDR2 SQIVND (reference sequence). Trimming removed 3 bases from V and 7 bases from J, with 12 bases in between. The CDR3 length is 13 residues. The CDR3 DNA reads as TGTGCCAGTAGTATCGGAGAAAGATTTGAAGCTTTCTTT. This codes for CASSIGERFEAFF. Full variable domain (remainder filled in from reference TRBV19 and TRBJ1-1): DGGITQSPKYLFRKEGQNVTLSCEQNLNHDAMYWYRQDPGQGLRLIYYSQIVNDFQKGDIAEGYSVSREKKESFPLTVTSAQKNPTAFYLCASSIGERFEAFFGQGTRLTVV.

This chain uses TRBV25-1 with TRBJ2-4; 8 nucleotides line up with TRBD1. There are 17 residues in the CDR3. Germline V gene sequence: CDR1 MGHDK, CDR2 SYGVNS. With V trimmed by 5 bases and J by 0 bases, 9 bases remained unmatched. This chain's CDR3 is CASSPPGQEAAKNIQYF. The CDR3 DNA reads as TGTGCCAGCAGTCCCCCGGGACAGGAGGCAGCCAAAAACATTCAGTACTTC.

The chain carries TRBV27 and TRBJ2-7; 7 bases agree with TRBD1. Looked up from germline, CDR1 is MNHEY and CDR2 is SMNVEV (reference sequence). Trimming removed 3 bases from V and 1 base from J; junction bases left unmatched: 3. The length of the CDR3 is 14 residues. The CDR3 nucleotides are TGTGCCAGCAGTTTCGGGGACAGTTCCTACGAGCAGTACTTC. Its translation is CASSFGDSSYEQYF.

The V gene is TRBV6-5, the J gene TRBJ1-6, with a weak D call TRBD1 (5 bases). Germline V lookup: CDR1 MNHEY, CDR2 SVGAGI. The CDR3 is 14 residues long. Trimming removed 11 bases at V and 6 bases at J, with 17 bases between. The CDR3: CAGQSGTFNSPLHF. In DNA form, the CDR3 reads TGTGCCGGGCAATCCGGGACTTTTAATTCACCCCTCCACTTT.

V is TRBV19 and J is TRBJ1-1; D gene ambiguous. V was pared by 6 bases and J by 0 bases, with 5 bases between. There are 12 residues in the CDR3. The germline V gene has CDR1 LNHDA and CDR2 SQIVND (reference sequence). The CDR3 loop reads CASRAMNTEAFF. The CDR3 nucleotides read TGTGCCAGTAGAGCAATGAACACTGAAGCTTTCTTT.

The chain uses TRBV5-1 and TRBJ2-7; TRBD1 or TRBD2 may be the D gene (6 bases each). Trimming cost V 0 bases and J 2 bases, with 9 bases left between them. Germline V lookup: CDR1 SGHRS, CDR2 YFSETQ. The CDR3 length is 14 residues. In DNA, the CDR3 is TGCGCCAGCAGCTTGGGCGGGACAACCTACGAGCAGTACTTC. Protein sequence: CASSLGGTTYEQYF.

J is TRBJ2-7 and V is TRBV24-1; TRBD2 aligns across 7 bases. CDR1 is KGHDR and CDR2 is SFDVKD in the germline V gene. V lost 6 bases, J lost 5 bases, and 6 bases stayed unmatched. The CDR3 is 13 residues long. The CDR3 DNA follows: TGTGCCACCAGTTTGCGGGGGTACGACGAGCAGTACTTC. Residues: CATSLRGYDEQYF.

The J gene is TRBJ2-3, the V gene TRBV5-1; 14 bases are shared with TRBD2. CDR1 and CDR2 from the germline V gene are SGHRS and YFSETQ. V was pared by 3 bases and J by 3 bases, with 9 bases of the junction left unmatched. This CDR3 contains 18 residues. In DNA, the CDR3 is TGCGCCAGCAGCTCTTTAGGGACTAGCGGGGGATGGACAGATACGCAGTATTTT. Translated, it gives CASSSLGTSGGWTDTQYF.

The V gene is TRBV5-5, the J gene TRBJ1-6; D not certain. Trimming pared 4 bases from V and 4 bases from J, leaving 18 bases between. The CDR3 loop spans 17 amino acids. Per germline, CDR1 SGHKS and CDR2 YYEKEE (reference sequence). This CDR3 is CASSTDGSLHYNSPLHF. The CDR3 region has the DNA TGTGCCAGCAGCACTGACGGTAGTTTGCATTATAATTCACCCCTCCACTTT.